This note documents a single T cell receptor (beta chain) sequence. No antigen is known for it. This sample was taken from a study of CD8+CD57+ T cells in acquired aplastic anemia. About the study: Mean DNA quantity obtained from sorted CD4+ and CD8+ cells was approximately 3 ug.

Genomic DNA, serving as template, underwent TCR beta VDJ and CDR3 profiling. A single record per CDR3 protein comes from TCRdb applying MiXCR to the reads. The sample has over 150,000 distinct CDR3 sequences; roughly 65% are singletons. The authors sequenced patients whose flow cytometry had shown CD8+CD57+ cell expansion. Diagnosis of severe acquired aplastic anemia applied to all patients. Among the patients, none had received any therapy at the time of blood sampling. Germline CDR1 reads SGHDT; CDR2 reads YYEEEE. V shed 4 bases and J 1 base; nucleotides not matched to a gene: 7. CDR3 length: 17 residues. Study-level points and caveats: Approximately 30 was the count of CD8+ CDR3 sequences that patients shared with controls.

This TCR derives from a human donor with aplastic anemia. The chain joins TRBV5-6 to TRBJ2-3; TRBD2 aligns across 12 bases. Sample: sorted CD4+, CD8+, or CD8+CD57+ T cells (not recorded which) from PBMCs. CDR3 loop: CASSRRTSGTRTDTQYF. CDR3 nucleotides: TGTGCCAGCAGCCGACGGACTAGCGGGACGCGCACAGATACGCAGTATTTT.